The 23 T cell receptor beta chains presented below share a single source sample, sequenced in a study of T cells in localized non-small cell lung cancer. The data were produced by immunoSEQ multiplex PCR, yet TCRdb's version contains in-frame clones alone and is incomplete. The sample lists 1,700 or so clones, approximately 24% occurring once. Here the sequenced sample was normal lung tissue next to the tumor, taken before any cancer treatment. The receptors derive from a woman aged 40-75 years with stage I lung adenocarcinoma.

V usage is TRBV10-2 and J usage is TRBJ1-1; D possibly corresponds to TRBD1 (5 bases). Germline CDR1 WSHSY, CDR2 SAAADI. V was shortened by 6 bases and J by 0 bases, with 8 bases between the two germline ends. CDR3 length equals 13 residues. The CDR3 DNA is TGCGCCAGCAGGGACACTATGAACACTGAAGCTTTCTTT. Protein: CASRDTMNTEAFF.

The chain recombines TRBV29-1 with TRBJ1-1, with 9 bases fitting TRBD1. Germline CDR1 and CDR2: SQVTM and ANQGSEA. This CDR3 is built from 12 residues. Trimming cost V 7 bases and J 4 bases; bases outside gene matches: 4. The CDR3 region has the DNA TGCAGCGCTGAGACAGGGGGCACTGAAGCTTTCTTT. Amino acid sequence: CSAETGGTEAFF.

The table lists this clone with a few counts. The V and J genes are TRBV28 and TRBJ2-7; D is unclear. In germline, CDR1 is MDHEN, CDR2 SYDVKM. V was pared by 5 bases and J by 4 bases, with 9 bases between. This CDR3 is 12 amino acids long. CDR3 DNA sequence: TGTGCCAGCAGTCAAACGATTTACGAGCAGTACTTC. Residues: CASSQTIYEQYF.

This clone appeared once. The rearrangement uses TRBV23-1 and TRBJ2-1, with D unresolved. TRBV23-1 is an ORF; its function is uncertain. The V end was cut by 5 bases, the J end by 6 bases, with 11 bases between. The CDR3 is 13 amino acids. The CDR3 reads CASSSSRFNEQFF. CDR3 DNA: TGCGCCAGCAGTAGTAGCAGATTCAATGAGCAGTTCTTC.

Within the sample, this clone is medium-sized. The chain links TRBV9 to TRBJ2-1; D gene ambiguous. This CDR3 comprises 15 residues. V lost 2 bases to trimming and J lost 0 bases, with 9 bases between them. CDR1 and CDR2 (germline): SGDLS, YYNGEE. The CDR3 region has the DNA TGTGCCAGCAGCGTGAAGGTTAGCTCCTACAATGAGCAGTTCTTC. Protein product: CASSVKVSSYNEQFF.

The chain employs TRBV25-1 and TRBJ1-2; TRBD1 is a possible D gene (5 bases). Trimming left V 0 bases short and J 2 bases short, with 10 bases between. There are 15 residues in the CDR3. Germline values: CDR1 MGHDK, CDR2 SYGVNS. The CDR3 here is CASSEYGGRNYGYTF. The CDR3 nucleotides are TGTGCCAGCAGTGAATACGGGGGTCGAAACTATGGCTACACCTTC.

This clone showed up just a few times. The gene calls are TRBV11-3 and TRBJ1-4; TRBD1 matches 9 bases. The CDR3 loop spans 15 amino acids. The junction had 9 bases not matched to a gene; V was cut back by 6 bases and J by 7 bases. Per germline, CDR1 SGHNT and CDR2 YENEEA. The CDR3 nucleotides are TGTGCCAGCAGTGCCAACCCGGGACAGGGTGAAAAACTGTTTTTT. It translates to CASSANPGQGEKLFF.

This clone was detected only a few times. The genes are TRBV6-8 and TRBJ1-5; tentatively, D is TRBD1 (5 bases). The CDR3 spans 15 residues. V was clipped by 2 bases and J by 1 base, with 9 bases between them. Germline CDR1 is MNHGY and CDR2 is SAAAGT. The CDR3 sequence: CASSYGGGSNQPQHF. CDR3 nucleotide sequence: TGTGCCAGCAGTTACGGGGGTGGAAGCAATCAGCCCCAGCATTTT.

This clone was picked up a small number of times. CDR3 bases: TGTGCCATCAGTGACGGAACCTCCCCCTACGAGCAGTACTTC. Amino acids: CAISDGTSPYEQYF. The chain is built from TRBV10-3 and TRBJ2-7; D unresolved. CDR3 length equals 14 residues. The V gene's germline CDR1 is ENHRY and CDR2 SYGVKD. V shed 3 bases and J shed 2 bases, with 11 bases lying between them.

The chain carries TRBV11-3 and TRBJ1-1; 7 bases align to TRBD1. The V and J ends lost 0 bases and 1 base, in that order; junction bases with no gene match: 11. The CDR3 is made up of 18 amino acids. The germline gives CDR1 SGHNT, CDR2 YENEEA. The CDR3 region is CASSLDIVGQWENTEAFF. The CDR3 DNA sequence: TGTGCCAGCAGCTTAGATATAGTGGGACAGTGGGAGAACACTGAAGCTTTCTTT.

Ten or more counts support this clone. This chain uses TRBV11-3 with TRBJ1-2, with D unclear. This CDR3 has 15 amino acids. In germline, CDR1 is SGHNT, CDR2 YENEEA. V dropped 5 bases and J dropped 2 bases, with 15 bases sitting between them. DNA of the CDR3: TGTGCCAGCAGCAGCTATGAGATAGGGAACTATGGCTACACCTTC. Encoded protein: CASSSYEIGNYGYTF.

This chain connects TRBV6-8 to TRBJ1-2; D gene ambiguous. This CDR3 region has 12 residues. The germline V gene encodes CDR1 MNHGY and CDR2 SAAAGT. CDR3 loop: CSARSSRGGYTF. CDR3 in DNA: TGTTCCGCTCGGAGCTCACGGGGAGGCTACACCTTC.

This CDR3 reads CASSLTGGKVEKLFF. The CDR3 bases are TGTGCCAGCTCACTTACAGGGGGAAAGGTTGAAAAACTGTTTTTT. The chain couples TRBV18 to TRBJ1-4; 8 bases align to TRBD1. V was clipped by 4 bases and J by 7 bases; unmatched bases: 8. Germline V gene data show CDR1 as KGHSH and CDR2 as LQKENI. This CDR3 has 15 residues.

This chain joins TRBV6-8 and TRBJ2-1; 8 bases align to TRBD1. The CDR3 totals 12 residues. The ends lost 11 bases at V and 8 bases at J; junction bases unmatched: 8. The germline V gene has CDR1 MNHGY and CDR2 SAAAGT. The chain's CDR3 is CASRQGKYEQFF. DNA of the CDR3: TGTGCCTCGAGACAGGGGAAGTATGAGCAGTTCTTC.

Only a few counts were recorded for this clone. The rearrangement joins TRBV30 to TRBJ1-1; tentative D call: TRBD1 (5 bases). Germline loops: CDR1 GTSNPN, CDR2 SVGIG (reference sequence). This CDR3 contains 14 residues. Deletions cut 5 bases from V and 4 bases from J, with 17 bases between. The CDR3 coding sequence is TGTGCCTGGCGGGCCTTTGGGGGGAGCACTGAAGCTTTCTTT. It is translated as CAWRAFGGSTEAFF.

This clone is labeled large. This chain joins TRBV9 and TRBJ1-3; no firm D call. Per germline, CDR1 SGDLS and CDR2 YYNGEE. The germline V and J ends were trimmed by 5 bases and 4 bases, with 13 bases remaining between them. The CDR3 is 14 residues long. The CDR3 coding sequence is TGTGCCAGCAGTGAAGGGTCAGGAGGAAACACCATATATTTT. It yields the protein CASSEGSGGNTIYF.

The chain links TRBV18 to TRBJ1-3, with TRBD1 matching 11 bases. The CDR3 has 16 amino acids. V lost 6 bases, J lost 2 bases, and 6 bases stayed unmatched. CDR1 is KGHSH, CDR2 LQKENI, per germline. CDR3 amino acids: CASSLGQGVTGNTIYF. CDR3 sequence (DNA): TGTGCCAGCTCGCTGGGACAGGGGGTCACTGGAAACACCATATATTTT.

The chain joins TRBV25-1 to TRBJ2-7; tentatively, D is TRBD2 (6 bases). The V and J ends lost 7 bases and 2 bases respectively, with 15 bases between them. CDR1 is MGHDK, CDR2 SYGVNS, per germline. The CDR3 has 14 amino acids. The CDR3 DNA is TGTGCCAGCACTGCGGAGGGGACCCCCTACGAGCAGTACTTC. This gives the protein CASTAEGTPYEQYF.

This chain uses TRBV11-3 with TRBJ1-1; weak D call: TRBD1 (5 bases). CDR1 and CDR2 from the germline V gene are SGHNT and YENEEA. CDR3 length: 15 residues. V lost 3 bases to trimming and J lost 4 bases, with 15 bases between them. DNA for the CDR3: TGTGCCAGCAGCTTGGTTCCAGGGTCAAGCACTGAAGCTTTCTTT. Protein: CASSLVPGSSTEAFF.

J is TRBJ2-7 and V is TRBV7-2; TRBD2 is a possible D gene (6 bases). The CDR3 is made up of 14 amino acids. In germline, CDR1 is SGHTA, CDR2 FQGNSA. Trimming removed 3 bases from V and 5 bases from J, with 14 bases in between. CDR3 amino acids: CASSFGGIGHEQYF. DNA of the CDR3: TGTGCCAGCAGCTTCGGCGGGATTGGCCACGAGCAGTACTTC.

The chain employs TRBV5-1 and TRBJ2-7; 9 bases fit TRBD2. The ends lost 0 bases at V and 7 bases at J; junction bases unmatched: 5. The CDR3 loop spans 14 amino acids. The germline V gene encodes CDR1 SGHRS and CDR2 YFSETQ. CDR3 DNA sequence: TGCGCCAGCAGCTTGGTGATAGCGGGAGTTGAGCAGTACTTC. It translates to CASSLVIAGVEQYF.

This chain joins TRBV18 and TRBJ1-5; D is unresolved. V lost 1 base and J lost 6, with 4 bases in between. The CDR3 has 12 residues. CDR1 and CDR2 (germline): KGHSH, LQKENI. The CDR3 loop is CASSPQGQPQHF. For the CDR3, the DNA is TGTGCCAGCTCACCACAGGGTCAGCCCCAGCATTTT.

This clone was detected a few times. The rearrangement joins TRBV11-3 to TRBJ1-1; TRBD1 agrees at 9 bases. CDR3 size: 18 residues. The germline V gene has CDR1 SGHNT and CDR2 YENEEA. V shed 5 bases and J 1 base; nucleotides not matched to a gene: 14. This chain's CDR3 is CASSQTPPGQGSNTEAFF. CDR3 coding DNA: TGTGCCAGCAGCCAGACCCCCCCCGGACAGGGGTCGAACACTGAAGCTTTCTTT.